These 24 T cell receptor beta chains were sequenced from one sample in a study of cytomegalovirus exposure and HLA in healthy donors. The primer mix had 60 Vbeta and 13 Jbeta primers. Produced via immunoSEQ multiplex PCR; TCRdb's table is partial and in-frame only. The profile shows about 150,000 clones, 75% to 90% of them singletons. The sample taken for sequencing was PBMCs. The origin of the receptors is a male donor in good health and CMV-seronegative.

In DNA form, the CDR3 reads TGTGCCAGCTCACCCGACAGGCCGCAAGTCGAAAAACTGTTTTTT. This codes for CASSPDRPQVEKLFF. This sequence joins TRBV18 and TRBJ1-4; TRBD1 might be the D (6 bases). V dropped 3 bases and J dropped 8 bases, with 16 bases sitting between them. Germline V gene lookup returns CDR1 KGHSH and CDR2 LQKENI. The length of the CDR3 is 15 residues.

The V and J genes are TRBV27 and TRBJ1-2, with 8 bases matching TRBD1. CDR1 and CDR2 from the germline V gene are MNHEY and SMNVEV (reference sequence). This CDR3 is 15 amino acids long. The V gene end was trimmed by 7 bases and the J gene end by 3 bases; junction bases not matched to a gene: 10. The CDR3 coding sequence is TGTGCCAGCACCTCTGGTAGGACAGGGCACTATGGCTACACCTTC. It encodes CASTSGRTGHYGYTF.

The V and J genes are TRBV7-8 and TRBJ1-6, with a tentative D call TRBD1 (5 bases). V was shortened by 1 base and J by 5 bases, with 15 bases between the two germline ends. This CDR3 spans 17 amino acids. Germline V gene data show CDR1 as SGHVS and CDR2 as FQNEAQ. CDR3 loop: CASSLGIWGSDNSPLHF. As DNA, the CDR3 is TGTGCCAGCAGCTTAGGCATTTGGGGCAGTGATAATTCACCCCTCCACTTT.

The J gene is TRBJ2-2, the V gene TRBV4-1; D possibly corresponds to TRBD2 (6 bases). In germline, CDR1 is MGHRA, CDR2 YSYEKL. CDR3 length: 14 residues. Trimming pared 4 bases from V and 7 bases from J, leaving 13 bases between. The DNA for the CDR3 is TGCGCCAGCAGCCTAGGGGCGGGGAGCGGGGAGCTGTTTTTT. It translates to CASSLGAGSGELFF.

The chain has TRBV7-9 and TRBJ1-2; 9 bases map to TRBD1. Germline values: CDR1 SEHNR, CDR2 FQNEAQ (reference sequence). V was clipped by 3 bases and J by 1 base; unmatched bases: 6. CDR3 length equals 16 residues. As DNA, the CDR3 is TGTGCCAGCAGCTTGGCCGGGACAGGGATTAACTATGGCTACACCTTC. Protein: CASSLAGTGINYGYTF. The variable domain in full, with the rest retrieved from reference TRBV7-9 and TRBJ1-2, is DTGVSQNPRHKITKRGQNVTFRCDPISEHNRLYWYRQTLGQGPEFLTYFQNEAQLEKSRLLSDRFSAERPKGSFSTLEIQRTEQGDSAMYLCASSLAGTGINYGYTFGSGTRLTVV.

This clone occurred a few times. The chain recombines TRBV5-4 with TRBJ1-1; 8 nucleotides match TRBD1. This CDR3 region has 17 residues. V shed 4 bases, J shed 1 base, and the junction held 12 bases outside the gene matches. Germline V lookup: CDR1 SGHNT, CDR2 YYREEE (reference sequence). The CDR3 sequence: CASSPRTDRGKNTEAFF. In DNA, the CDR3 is TGTGCCAGCAGCCCAAGGACCGACAGGGGAAAGAACACTGAAGCTTTCTTT.

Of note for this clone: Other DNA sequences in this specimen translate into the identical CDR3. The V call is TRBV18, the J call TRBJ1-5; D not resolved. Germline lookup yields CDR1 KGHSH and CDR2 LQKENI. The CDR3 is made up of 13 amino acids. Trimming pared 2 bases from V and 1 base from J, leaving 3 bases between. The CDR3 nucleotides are TGTGCCAGCTCACCAGGCAGCAATCAGCCCCAGCATTTT. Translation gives CASSPGSNQPQHF.

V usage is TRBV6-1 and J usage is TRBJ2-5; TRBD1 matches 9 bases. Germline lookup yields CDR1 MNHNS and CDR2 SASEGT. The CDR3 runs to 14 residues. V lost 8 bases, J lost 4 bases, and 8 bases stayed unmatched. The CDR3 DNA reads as TGTGCCAGCGGGAGGACAGGGGAGTTAGAGACCCAGTACTTC. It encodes CASGRTGELETQYF.

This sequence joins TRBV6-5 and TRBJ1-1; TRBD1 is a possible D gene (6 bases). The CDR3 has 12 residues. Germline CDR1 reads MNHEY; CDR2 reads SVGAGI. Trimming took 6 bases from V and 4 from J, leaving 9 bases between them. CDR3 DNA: TGTGCCAGCAGCCGCAGGGGCACTGAAGCTTTCTTT. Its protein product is CASSRRGTEAFF.

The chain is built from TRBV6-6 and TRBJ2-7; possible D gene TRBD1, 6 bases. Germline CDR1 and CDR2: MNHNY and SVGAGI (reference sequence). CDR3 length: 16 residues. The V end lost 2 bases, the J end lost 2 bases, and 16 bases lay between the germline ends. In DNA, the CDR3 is TGTGCCAGCAGTTACCGTTCGGGACATAGTACCTACGAGCAGTACTTC. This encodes CASSYRSGHSTYEQYF.

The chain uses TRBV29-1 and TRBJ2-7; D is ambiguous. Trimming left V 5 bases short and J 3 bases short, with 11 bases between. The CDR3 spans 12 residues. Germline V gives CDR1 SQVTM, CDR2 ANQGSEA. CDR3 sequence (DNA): TGCAGCGTTAGGCCTAGTAACTACGAGCAGTACTTC. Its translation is CSVRPSNYEQYF.

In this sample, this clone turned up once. Here the CDR3 DNA reads TGTGCCAGCAGGGGACAGGGGAAGAACACTGAAGCTTTCTTT. Amino acid sequence: CASRGQGKNTEAFF. The genes are TRBV9 and TRBJ1-1; TRBD1 matches 10 bases. V was clipped by 5 bases and J by 1 base; unmatched bases: 2. This CDR3 has 14 residues. Germline V CDR1 and CDR2: SGDLS, YYNGEE.

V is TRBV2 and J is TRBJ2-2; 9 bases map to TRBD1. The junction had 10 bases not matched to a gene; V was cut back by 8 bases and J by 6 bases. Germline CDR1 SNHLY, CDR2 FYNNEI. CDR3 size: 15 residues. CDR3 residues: CASCPGQGNPGELFF. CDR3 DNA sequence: TGTGCCAGCTGTCCGGGACAGGGCAATCCCGGGGAGCTGTTTTTT.

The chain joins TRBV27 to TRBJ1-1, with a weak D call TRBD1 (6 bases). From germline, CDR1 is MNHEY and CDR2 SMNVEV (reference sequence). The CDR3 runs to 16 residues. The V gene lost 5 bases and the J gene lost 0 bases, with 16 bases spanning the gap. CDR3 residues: CASSAAGGRMNTEAFF. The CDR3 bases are TGTGCCAGCAGTGCCGCCGGGGGGCGCATGAACACTGAAGCTTTCTTT.

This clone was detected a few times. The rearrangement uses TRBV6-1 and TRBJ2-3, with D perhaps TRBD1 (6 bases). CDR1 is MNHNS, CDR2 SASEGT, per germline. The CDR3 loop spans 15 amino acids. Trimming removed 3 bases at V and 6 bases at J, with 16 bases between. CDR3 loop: CASSDGDTPFDTQYF. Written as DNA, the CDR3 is TGTGCCAGCAGTGATGGGGACACGCCGTTCGATACGCAGTATTTT.

Here the CDR3 DNA reads TGCGCCAGCAGCTTGGGCAGCTCCTATAATTCACCCCTCCACTTT. It codes for CASSLGSSYNSPLHF. The chain has TRBV5-1 and TRBJ1-6; unclear D gene. CDR3 length equals 15 residues. Looked up from germline, CDR1 is SGHRS and CDR2 is YFSETQ. Trimming stripped 0 bases from V and 0 bases from J, with 4 bases between.

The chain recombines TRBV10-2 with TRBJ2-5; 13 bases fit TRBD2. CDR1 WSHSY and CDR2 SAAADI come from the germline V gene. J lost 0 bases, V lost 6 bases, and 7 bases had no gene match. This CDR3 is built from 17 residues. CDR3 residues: CASSKTSGGSYQETQYF. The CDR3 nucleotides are TGCGCCAGCAGCAAGACTAGCGGGGGGTCGTACCAAGAGACCCAGTACTTC.

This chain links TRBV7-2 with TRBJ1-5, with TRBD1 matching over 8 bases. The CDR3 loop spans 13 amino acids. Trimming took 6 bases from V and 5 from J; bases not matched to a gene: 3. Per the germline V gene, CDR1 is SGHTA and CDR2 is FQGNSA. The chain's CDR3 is CASSTDRDQPQHF. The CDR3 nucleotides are TGTGCCAGCAGTACGGACAGGGATCAGCCCCAGCATTTT.

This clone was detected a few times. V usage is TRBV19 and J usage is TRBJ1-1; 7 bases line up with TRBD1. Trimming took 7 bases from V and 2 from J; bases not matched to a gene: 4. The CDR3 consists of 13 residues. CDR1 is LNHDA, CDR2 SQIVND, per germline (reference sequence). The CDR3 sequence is CASNGQVNTEAFF. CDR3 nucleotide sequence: TGTGCCAGTAACGGACAGGTTAACACTGAAGCTTTCTTT.

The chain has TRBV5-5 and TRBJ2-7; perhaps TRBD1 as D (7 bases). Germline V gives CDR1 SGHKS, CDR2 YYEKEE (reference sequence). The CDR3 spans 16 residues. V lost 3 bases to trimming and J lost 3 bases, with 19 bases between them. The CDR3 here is CASSWGAGGANYEQYF. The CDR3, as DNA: TGTGCCAGCAGCTGGGGGGCAGGGGGAGCCAACTACGAGCAGTACTTC.

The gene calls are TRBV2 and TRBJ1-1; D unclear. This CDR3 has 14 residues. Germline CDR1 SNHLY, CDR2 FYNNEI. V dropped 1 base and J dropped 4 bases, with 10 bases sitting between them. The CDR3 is CASSEVVGRTEAFF. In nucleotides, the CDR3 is TGTGCCAGCAGTGAAGTGGTGGGCCGCACTGAAGCTTTCTTT.

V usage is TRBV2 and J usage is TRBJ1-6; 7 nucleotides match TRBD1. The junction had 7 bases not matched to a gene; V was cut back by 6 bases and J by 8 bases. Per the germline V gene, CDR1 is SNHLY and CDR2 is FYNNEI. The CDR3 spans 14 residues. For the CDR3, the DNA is TGTGCCAGCAGGTTACAGGGGAATCATTCACCCCTCCACTTT. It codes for CASRLQGNHSPLHF. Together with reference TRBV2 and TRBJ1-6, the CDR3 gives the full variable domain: EPEVTQTPSHQVTQMGQEVILRCVPISNHLYFYWYRQILGQKVEFLVSFYNNEISEKSEIFDDQFSVERPDGSNFTLKIRSTKLEDSAMYFCASRLQGNHSPLHFGNGTRLTVT.

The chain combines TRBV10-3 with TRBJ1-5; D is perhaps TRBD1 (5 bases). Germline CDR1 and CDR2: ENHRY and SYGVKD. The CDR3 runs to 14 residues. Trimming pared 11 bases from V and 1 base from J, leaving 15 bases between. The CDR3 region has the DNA TGTGCCGCTACGGGGGATTGGAGCAATCAGCCCCAGCATTTT. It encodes CAATGDWSNQPQHF.

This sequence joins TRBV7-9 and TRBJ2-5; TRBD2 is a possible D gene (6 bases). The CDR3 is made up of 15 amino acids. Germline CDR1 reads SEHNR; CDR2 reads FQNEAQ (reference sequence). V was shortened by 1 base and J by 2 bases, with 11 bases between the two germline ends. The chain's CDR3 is CASSLVAAIQETQYF. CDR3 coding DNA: TGTGCCAGCAGCTTAGTAGCGGCGATTCAAGAGACCCAGTACTTC.